These T cell receptor beta chains were read from a single sample in a study of radiotherapy plus CTLA-4 blockade in lung cancer. Profiled with immunoSEQ multiplex PCR; TCRdb holds only in-frame clones, not every one. The sample has tens of thousands of clones, 70% to 85% seen once. Sequenced material: peripheral blood, taken from a patient treated with radiotherapy plus ipilimumab. These receptors were obtained from a human donor with non-small cell lung cancer who had a complete response to radiotherapy plus ipilimumab. Both conserved end residues are part of each CDR3. D genes are given only for firm matches. Rows give clone size only sometimes, using once, few, many, or a class for an expanded clone.

j_call v_call d_call clone_size cdr3_aa cdr3_nt
TRBJ1-5 TRBV6-1 - few CASSTRQPNQPQHF TGTGCCAGCAGTACCCGACAGCCCAATCAGCCCCAGCATTTT
TRBJ2-1 TRBV4-3 - - CASSHFLASSYNEQFF TGCGCCAGCAGCCATTTCCTAGCGAGCTCCTACAATGAGCAGTTCTTC
TRBJ1-1 TRBV7-6 TRBD1 once CASRPTLHRGATEAFF TGTGCCAGCAGGCCAACTCTCCACAGGGGCGCCACTGAAGCTTTCTTT
TRBJ1-1 TRBV7-9 - - CASSPMGGTEAFF TGTGCCAGCAGCCCGATGGGGGGCACTGAAGCTTTCTTT
TRBJ2-2 TRBV6-6 - - CAIPRDSVTVTGELFF TGTGCCATACCCCGGGACTCCGTCACAGTCACCGGGGAGCTGTTTTTT
TRBJ1-1 TRBV5-1 - - CASSPRVDSLKTEAFF TGCGCCAGCAGCCCACGGGTGGACAGCCTTAAAACTGAAGCTTTCTTT
TRBJ2-5 TRBV2 - - CASRLRGLETQYF TGTGCCAGCAGGCTCCGGGGGTTAGAGACCCAGTACTTC
TRBJ2-1 TRBV5-4 TRBD2 - CASSGTRGGASYNEQFF TGTGCCAGCAGCGGAACCCGGGGGGGGGCCTCCTACAATGAGCAGTTCTTC
TRBJ2-7 TRBV7-9 TRBD1 - CASSRQGGNYEQYF TGTGCCAGCAGTCGACAGGGGGGGAACTACGAGCAGTACTTC
TRBJ2-4 TRBV7-2 - - CASSLAGGVGNIQYF TGTGCCAGCAGCTTAGCAGGGGGGGTCGGGAACATTCAGTACTTC
TRBJ2-1 TRBV18 TRBD1 - CASSPVGGLSYNEQFF TGTGCCAGCTCACCGGTAGGGGGCTTGTCCTACAATGAGCAGTTCTTC
TRBJ2-5 TRBV11-3 - few CASSFGTLQETQYF TGTGCCAGCAGCTTTGGGACTCTCCAAGAGACCCAGTACTTC
TRBJ2-2 TRBV4-2 TRBD2 - CASSQKQTQRGNANTGELFF TGTGCCAGCAGCCAAAAACAAACCCAGCGGGGAAACGCGAACACCGGGGAGCTGTTTTTT
TRBJ1-1 TRBV9 - - CATNRLTDAGAEAFF TGTGCCACCAATCGTCTGACGGACGCAGGGGCTGAAGCTTTCTTT
TRBJ2-7 TRBV29-1 TRBD1 - CSVAQGVSSYEQYF TGCAGCGTAGCCCAGGGGGTATCCTCCTACGAGCAGTACTTC
TRBJ2-5 TRBV12-5 TRBD2 - CASGLWASGGKETQYF TGTGCTAGTGGTTTGTGGGCTAGCGGGGGGAAAGAGACCCAGTACTTC
TRBJ1-1 TRBV28 - - CASSKSGGNTEAFF TGTGCCAGCAGCAAGTCGGGGGGCAACACTGAAGCTTTCTTT
TRBJ1-1 TRBV2 TRBD1 few CASSEATGRNTEAFF TGTGCCAGCAGTGAAGCGACAGGGAGGAACACTGAAGCTTTCTTT
TRBJ1-6 TRBV5-1 - - CASSLAESSYNSPLHF TGCGCCAGCAGCTTGGCCGAGAGCTCCTATAATTCACCCCTCCACTTT
TRBJ1-5 TRBV7-9 TRBD1 few CASSTGGSQPQHF TGTGCCAGCAGCACAGGGGGCAGTCAGCCCCAGCATTTT
TRBJ2-1 TRBV29-1 TRBD2 - CSVAHLAGVYNEQFF TGCAGCGTAGCCCATCTAGCGGGAGTCTACAATGAGCAGTTCTTC
TRBJ2-7 TRBV2 - - CASSGQAMTANEQYF TGTGCCAGCAGTGGACAGGCCATGACGGCAAACGAGCAGTACTTC
TRBJ1-3 TRBV11-2 - - CASSLGWDTSGNTIYF TGTGCCAGCAGCTTAGGGTGGGACACCTCTGGAAACACCATATATTTT